This T cell receptor beta chain was observed in a study of response to subunit inactivated influenza vaccine. This clonotype appeared a few times. TCRdb independently ran MiXCR on the RT-PCR reads; one entry per CDR3 protein. The sample carries more than 500,000 distinct CDR3 sequences, roughly 12% recorded once. This CDR3 region has 14 residues. Germline V gene sequence: CDR1 KGHSH, CDR2 LQKENI. The ends were cut back, 5 bases at V and 2 bases at J, with 13 bases in the middle. This sample also belongs to another study, concerning T cells expressing NK-cell markers. That investigation notes: 5'RACE template switching with UMIs generated TCR beta cDNA.

The specimen comprised PBMCs from blood, sampled on the day of vaccination. This receptor was taken from a man between 50 and 59 years old who received an inactivated influenza vaccine. The chain recombines TRBV18 with TRBJ2-7; D is perhaps TRBD1 or TRBD2 (5 bases each). CDR3 sequence: CASSNPTAAYEQYF. CDR3 in DNA: TGTGCCAGCTCAAACCCGACAGCGGCCTACGAGCAGTACTTC.